This T cell receptor (beta chain) came from a study of cytomegalovirus exposure and HLA in healthy donors. Overall study results and limits: What was likely a sequencing artifact was a cluster of highly shared sequence variants. Three chains linked to CMV were shown in vitro to be specific for CMV antigens. As was reported, the HLA-A and HLA-B alleles of most subjects were accurately predicted from TCR beta sequences.

A multiplex PCR was run with 60 Vbeta primers and 13 Jbeta primers. The assay was immunoSEQ multiplex PCR, and TCRdb's table has in-frame clones only and misses some. Here the sample table reports under 95,000 clones. Remarks on this clone: The target antigen is unknown.

Trimming removed 4 bases at V and 6 bases at J, with 19 bases between. This CDR3 contains 15 residues. Germline V lookup: CDR1 SGHDN, CDR2 FVKESK. Each donor was nominally healthy when sampled (though unrecorded immune exposures were likely). This chain links TRBV14 with TRBJ2-7, with a possible D match to TRBD2 (6 bases). This receptor was taken from a young man in good health and CMV-seropositive. The sample taken for sequencing was PBMCs. This CDR3 is CASSLAGTGTREQYF. CDR3 in DNA: TGTGCCAGCAGCCTGGCCGGGACGGGGACTCGCGAGCAGTACTTC.